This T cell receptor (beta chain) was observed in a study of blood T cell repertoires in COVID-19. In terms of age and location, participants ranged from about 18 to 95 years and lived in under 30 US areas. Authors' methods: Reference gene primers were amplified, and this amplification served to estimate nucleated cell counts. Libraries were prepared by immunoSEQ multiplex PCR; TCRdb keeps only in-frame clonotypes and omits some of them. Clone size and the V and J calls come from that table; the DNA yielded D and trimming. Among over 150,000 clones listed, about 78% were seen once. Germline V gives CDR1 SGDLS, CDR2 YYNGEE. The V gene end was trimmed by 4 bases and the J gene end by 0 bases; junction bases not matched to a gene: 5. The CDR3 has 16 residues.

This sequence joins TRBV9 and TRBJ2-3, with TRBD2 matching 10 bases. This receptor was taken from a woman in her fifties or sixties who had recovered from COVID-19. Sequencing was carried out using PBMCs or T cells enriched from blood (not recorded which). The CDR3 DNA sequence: TGTGCCAGCAGCCCCGGGACTAGCGTCAGCACAGATACGCAGTATTTT. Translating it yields CASSPGTSVSTDTQYF.